This entry concerns a single T cell receptor beta chain. This clonotype was counted between two and nine times. Its antigen is not yet known. The record has no base qualities; no much larger clone is one base away. The data derive from a study of T cells after yellow fever vaccination (dated by TCRdb to the late 2010s). About the study as a whole: The SMART-Seq v4 Ultra Low Input RNA kit was used to prepare libraries from fractions with low cell numbers. To track T-cell clones before and after primary and booster YFV17D yellow fever vaccination, bulk TCR alpha and beta repertoires were sequenced longitudinally. Two healthy male donors, one aged 18 to 29 and one aged 30 to 40 years, were included in the cohort. Blood was collected at multiple timepoints before and after primary and secondary immunization, and bulk PBMC replicates and cell subsets were isolated.

Results the study describes overall, beyond this receptor: The secondary T-cell response was found to be weaker but faster than the primary response, with a peak reached on day 5 rather than on day 15. The study included only a couple of donors, which limits how far the findings can be generalized. FACS-sorted repertoires could contain abundant contaminating clonotypes from the bulk population, so computational filtering was required. A small fraction of clonotypes showed up in both the CD4 and CD8 compartments, probably as a result of convergent recombination. After the booster, most of the clones that had expanded following primary vaccination were detected again (just under 97% of CD4 and 88% of CD8), which suggests that memory was broadly maintained.

What the treatment or condition label conveys for this sample: live attenuated yellow fever vaccine strain. At each blood-draw timepoint, two biological replicates of bulk PBMCs were obtained. A standard Ficoll-Paque protocol was used to isolate PBMCs from peripheral blood. TriZol was used to extract RNA from bulk PBMCs, CD4 and CD8 fractions, and dextramer-positive and dextramer-negative fractions. TCR cDNA was synthesized by 5'RACE template switching, which introduced a universal primer site and unique molecular identifiers. cDNA synthesis was primed from both the TCR alpha and TCR beta constant segments. Library amplification used two PCR steps, and the second PCR step added sample barcodes and sequencing adapters. Sequencing of libraries was done on Illumina HiSeq 2500 (2x100 bp) or NovaSeq (2x150 bp). Regarding the original processing steps: MIGEC was used to demultiplex reads and collapse the reads into UMI consensus sequences, and MiXCR was used for V(D)J alignment. Vaccine-responding clonotypes were identified with edgeR using replicate PBMC samples, with FDR below 0.01 and a log2 fold change above 5 up to day 15 being required. Each bulk clonotype received a CD4 or CD8 identity based on whether the sequenced CD4 or CD8 repertoire contained that clonotype at higher abundance. TCRdb's own reprocessing of the public reads used fastp at Q25 and MiXCR and kept productive beta chains. Each CDR3 protein appears once, grouped with its most common genes and DNA. V and J calls and clone size were set by TCRdb, not the authors. The sample yields 300,000 or so distinct CDR3 sequences; 6.8% were counted once. In total, the top ten clones hold 15% to 20% of the sample.

This sequence originates from a man aged 18 to 29 who received the YFV17D yellow fever vaccine. Here the sequenced sample was PBMCs, taken roughly 46 days after the first yellow fever vaccination.

The CDR3 in this case is CASSQVYPPAGLGYTF. The bases read TGCGCCAGCAGCCAAGTATACCCCCCTGCGGGGCTCGGCTACACCTTC. The chain couples TRBV4-3 to TRBJ1-2; the D gene is perhaps TRBD1, from 5 matching bases. V loses 1 base, J loses 8 bases, and the germline ends lie 20 bases apart. The CDR3 contains 16 residues, cysteine and phenylalanine counted. The entry retains the CDR3 DNA only, 48 bases that are in frame from base 1. According to the germline V gene, CDR1 reads LGHNA and CDR2 reads YSLEER.